The 32 T cell receptor beta chains below were found in one sample sequenced in a study of blood T cell repertoires in COVID-19. Assay used: immunoSEQ multiplex PCR; TCRdb lists only in-frame clones, some missing. Of about 74,000 clones listed, almost 85% are singletons. The sequencing input was peripheral blood. The receptors were sampled from a man aged 65-85 years with acute or convalescent COVID-19.

This chain joins TRBV7-9 and TRBJ1-1; D gene uncertain. The CDR3 runs to 14 residues. From germline, CDR1 is SEHNR and CDR2 FQNEAQ (reference sequence). The V gene lost 0 bases and the J gene lost 4 bases, with 9 bases spanning the gap. The CDR3 reads CASSLAGGSTEAFF. CDR3 sequence (DNA): TGTGCCAGCAGCTTAGCTGGAGGGAGCACTGAAGCTTTCTTT.

The chain links TRBV30 to TRBJ2-7, with TRBD2 as a possible D gene (5 bases). The CDR3 runs to 13 residues. Looked up from germline, CDR1 is GTSNPN and CDR2 is SVGIG (reference sequence). Deletions cut 0 bases from V and 3 bases from J, with 9 bases between. The CDR3 loop is CAWSVLGGYEQYF. Written as DNA, the CDR3 is TGTGCCTGGAGTGTACTCGGAGGCTACGAGCAGTACTTC.

The chain couples TRBV6-2 or TRBV6-3 to TRBJ1-1; maybe TRBD1 (5 bases). CDR1 and CDR2 (germline): MNHEY, SVGEGT. This CDR3 spans 14 amino acids. V was pared by 6 bases and J by 1 base, with 12 bases between. The chain's CDR3 is CASSLTVQNTEAFF. CDR3 DNA sequence: TGTGCCAGCAGCCTGACAGTTCAGAACACTGAAGCTTTCTTT.

The rearrangement uses TRBV6-6 and TRBJ2-7, with 11 bases fitting TRBD2. The CDR3 spans 15 residues. V lost 7 bases, J lost 3 bases, and 8 bases stayed unmatched. CDR1 and CDR2 from the germline V gene are MNHNY and SVGAGI (reference sequence). The CDR3 is CASTRGTSGRYEQYF. CDR3 sequence (DNA): TGTGCCAGCACCCGAGGGACTAGCGGTCGCTACGAGCAGTACTTC.

The V call is TRBV5-4, the J call TRBJ2-1, with 11 bases matching TRBD2. The V gene's germline CDR1 is SGHNT and CDR2 YYREEE (reference sequence). Trimming at V came to 2 bases and at J to 7 bases, leaving 5 bases not matched to a gene. This CDR3 comprises 15 residues. CDR3 region: CASSLIAGGSNEQFF. The CDR3 DNA sequence: TGTGCCAGCAGCTTAATAGCGGGAGGGTCTAATGAGCAGTTCTTC.

The rearrangement uses TRBV10-2 and TRBJ1-3; 7 nucleotides match TRBD1. CDR1 and CDR2 from the germline V gene are WSHSY and SAAADI. This CDR3 region has 13 residues. The trim removed 6 bases at V and 4 bases at J, leaving 3 bases unmatched. CDR3 protein: CASRRGLGNTIYF. The CDR3 DNA sequence: TGCGCCAGCAGAAGGGGGCTCGGAAACACCATATATTTT.

The V call is TRBV5-6, the J call TRBJ2-7, with TRBD2 as a possible D gene (6 bases). The CDR3 is 12 residues long. The germline V gene encodes CDR1 SGHDT and CDR2 YYEEEE. V was trimmed by 1 base and J by 7 bases, leaving 9 bases between them. CDR3 loop: CASSLSGGEQYF. The CDR3, as DNA: TGTGCCAGCAGCTTGTCAGGAGGGGAGCAGTACTTC.

The gene calls are TRBV18 and TRBJ2-7; tentative D call: TRBD2 (5 bases). Germline CDR1 and CDR2: KGHSH and LQKENI. The ends were cut back, 2 bases at V and 1 base at J, with 9 bases in the middle. This CDR3 comprises 14 residues. Here the CDR3 DNA reads TGTGCCAGCTCACCAGACCCGGGATCCTACGAGCAGTACTTC. Protein sequence: CASSPDPGSYEQYF.

This clone was counted between two and nine times. This chain links TRBV11-2 with TRBJ2-2; perhaps TRBD2 as D (5 bases). Trimming removed 7 bases at V and 6 bases at J, with 15 bases between. CDR3 length equals 14 residues. Looked up from germline, CDR1 is SGHAT and CDR2 is FQNNGV. The CDR3 loop is CASTATAGAGELFF. CDR3 in DNA: TGTGCCAGCACCGCGACCGCCGGGGCCGGGGAGCTGTTTTTT.

The rearrangement links TRBV5-6 to TRBJ2-7; 7 nucleotides agree with TRBD1. CDR3 length: 13 amino acids. J was trimmed by 4 bases and V by 4 bases; bases with no gene match: 5. CDR1 is SGHDT and CDR2 is YYEEEE in the germline V gene. CDR3 sequence reads: CASSRDRAYEQYF. The CDR3 DNA follows: TGTGCCAGCAGCCGGGACAGAGCTTACGAGCAGTACTTC. The full variable domain, in which reference TRBV5-6 and TRBJ2-7 provide the parts outside the CDR3, is DAGVTQSPTHLIKTRGQQVTLRCSPKSGHDTVSWYQQALGQGPQFIFQYYEEEERQRGNFPDRFSGHQFPNYSSELNVNALLLGDSALYLCASSRDRAYEQYFGPGTRLTVT.

This chain connects TRBV24-1 to TRBJ2-1, with TRBD2 identical over 8 bases. Germline trimming cut 7 bases from V and 5 bases from J; bases unmatched to any gene: 12. The CDR3 sequence is 16 residues long. The germline V gene has CDR1 KGHDR and CDR2 SFDVKD. CDR3 protein: CATSLVGRGVNNEQFF. CDR3 nucleotides: TGTGCCACCAGCCTCGTCGGGCGGGGGGTTAACAATGAGCAGTTCTTC.

In DNA form, the CDR3 reads TGTGCCACCAGCAGCGACAGGGTAAGCAATCAGCCCCAGCATTTT. Translating it yields CATSSDRVSNQPQHF. This chain links TRBV15 with TRBJ1-5, with 7 bases identical to TRBD1. CDR3 length equals 15 residues. Germline-derived CDR1 and CDR2 are LNHNV and YYDKDF (reference sequence). J was trimmed by 1 base and V by 3 bases; bases with no gene match: 3.

The chain uses TRBV29-1 and TRBJ2-7; TRBD1 matches at 8 bases. The CDR3 is 13 residues long. Per germline, CDR1 SQVTM and CDR2 ANQGSEA. The V segment lost 8 bases and the J segment 0 bases; nucleotides outside the gene matches: 6. This CDR3 reads CSPGQGPSYEQYF. The CDR3 bases are TGCAGCCCCGGACAGGGTCCCTCCTACGAGCAGTACTTC.

The CDR3 region is CASSLSSGYTDTQYF. CDR3 nucleotides: TGTGCCAGCAGCTTATCCAGCGGCTACACAGATACGCAGTATTTT. The J gene is TRBJ2-3, the V gene TRBV7-8, with D perhaps matching TRBD2 (5 bases). The CDR3 totals 15 residues. V was cut by 2 bases and J by 2 bases, with 11 bases left in between. Looked up from germline, CDR1 is SGHVS and CDR2 is FQNEAQ.

This clone was recorded once. This chain joins TRBV5-4 and TRBJ1-6; 7 bases are shared with TRBD1. CDR1 and CDR2 (germline): SGHNT, YYREEE (reference sequence). V gave up 4 bases and J gave up 5 bases; unmatched junction bases: 6. The CDR3 spans 15 residues. The CDR3 DNA sequence: TGTGCCAGCAGCAAGCGACAGGGCGATAATTCACCCCTCCACTTT. Translating gives CASSKRQGDNSPLHF.

The chain has TRBV11-1 and TRBJ2-7, with TRBD1 matching 9 bases. Germline assignment: CDR1 SGHAT and CDR2 FQDESV (reference sequence). This CDR3 is built from 15 residues. Trimming took 5 bases from V and 0 from J; bases not matched to a gene: 5. CDR3 nucleotides: TGTGCCAGCAGCGCAGGACAGGGGAGCTCCTACGAGCAGTACTTC. Residues: CASSAGQGSSYEQYF.

V is TRBV6-2 or TRBV6-3 and J is TRBJ1-6; D gene ambiguous. The CDR3 is made up of 15 amino acids. The V and J ends lost 7 bases and 5 bases respectively, with 15 bases between them. Germline CDR1 is MNHEY and CDR2 is SVGEGT. CDR3 sequence reads: CASTPWEQNNSPLHF. The CDR3 DNA reads as TGTGCCAGCACCCCCTGGGAGCAGAATAATTCACCCCTCCACTTT.

This rearrangement joins TRBV19 to TRBJ1-1; D is unresolved. Germline loops: CDR1 LNHDA, CDR2 SQIVND (reference sequence). Trimming cost V 7 bases and J 1 base, with 16 bases left between them. The CDR3 is 15 amino acids. This CDR3 reads CASNLANRKNTEAFF. The CDR3 bases are TGTGCCAGTAATCTAGCGAACAGAAAGAACACTGAAGCTTTCTTT.

The genes are TRBV4-1 and TRBJ2-2; 8 nucleotides align to TRBD2. This CDR3 is 16 amino acids long. With 9 bases clipped from V and 6 bases from J, the junction kept 15 bases outside the gene matches. The germline V gene has CDR1 MGHRA and CDR2 YSYEKL. The CDR3 DNA reads as TGCGCCAGTGCCTCGGGGGGCGGGAGGAGGGCCGGGGAGCTGTTTTTT. This encodes CASASGGGRRAGELFF.

V gene TRBV10-3 combines with J gene TRBJ2-3, with 12 bases that match TRBD2. Trimming took 8 bases from V and 6 from J; bases not matched to a gene: 15. The CDR3 loop spans 17 amino acids. CDR1 is ENHRY, CDR2 SYGVKD, per germline. CDR3 coding DNA: TGTGCCATCGAGGGGACGGGACTAGCGGGCGATAAGGATACGCAGTATTTT. This gives the protein CAIEGTGLAGDKDTQYF.

The chain employs TRBV30 and TRBJ2-1, with a possible D match to TRBD1 (5 bases). Germline-derived CDR1 and CDR2 are GTSNPN and SVGIG (reference sequence). This CDR3 is built from 17 residues. V was shortened by 0 bases and J by 2 bases, with 17 bases between the two germline ends. Here the CDR3 DNA reads TGTGCCTGGAGTGTAGGGGTGATAGTTCAGACCTACAATGAGCAGTTCTTC. Translation gives CAWSVGVIVQTYNEQFF.

The rearrangement joins TRBV5-6 to TRBJ1-5; D perhaps matches TRBD1 (6 bases). Trimming took 3 bases from V and 0 from J, leaving 10 bases between them. The germline V gene encodes CDR1 SGHDT and CDR2 YYEEEE. This CDR3 is built from 15 residues. DNA of the CDR3: TGTGCCAGCAGCTGGTGGGGGCTTAGCAATCAGCCCCAGCATTTT. This sequence encodes CASSWWGLSNQPQHF.

This chain connects TRBV7-8 to TRBJ1-1, with 7 nucleotides matching TRBD1. The CDR3 is 15 residues long. Germline V gene lookup returns CDR1 SGHVS and CDR2 FQNEAQ. Trimming at V came to 5 bases and at J to 6 bases, leaving 12 bases not matched to a gene. CDR3 in DNA: TGTGCCAGCAGCAGGCCTACGACAGGGATTGCTGAAGCTTTCTTT. Translating it yields CASSRPTTGIAEAFF.

This chain's CDR3 is CASSVDVASYEQYF. For the CDR3, the DNA is TGTGCCAGCAGCGTAGACGTGGCCTCCTACGAGCAGTACTTC. The J gene is TRBJ2-7, the V gene TRBV9, with D hard to call. Germline values: CDR1 SGDLS, CDR2 YYNGEE. V was pared by 0 bases and J by 0 bases, with 7 bases between. The CDR3 consists of 14 residues.

The chain carries TRBV3-1 (or the pseudogene TRBV3-2) and TRBJ2-7; D is possibly TRBD2 (6 bases). Trimming pared 8 bases from V and 2 bases from J, leaving 16 bases between. The germline gives CDR1 LGHDT, CDR2 YNNKEL (reference sequence). The CDR3 length is 14 residues. The CDR3 sequence is CASRRAGRAYEQYF. CDR3 bases: TGTGCCAGCCGCCGCGCGGGGCGGGCCTACGAGCAGTACTTC.

The CDR3 spells CASSHRHGLAFTGELFF. The CDR3 bases are TGTGCCAGCAGCCACCGGCACGGACTAGCGTTCACCGGGGAGCTGTTTTTT. This rearrangement joins TRBV14 to TRBJ2-2; 9 positions agree with TRBD2. V lost 3 bases to trimming and J lost 4 bases; unmatched junction nucleotides: 9. Germline assignment: CDR1 SGHDN and CDR2 FVKESK. The CDR3 is 17 amino acids.

This sequence joins TRBV9 and TRBJ2-3; 9 bases align to TRBD2. After removal of 0 bases from V and 3 bases from J, the junction contained 5 bases not matched to a gene. This CDR3 is 16 amino acids long. Per germline, CDR1 SGDLS and CDR2 YYNGEE. As DNA, the CDR3 is TGTGCCAGCAGCGTAGCCGGCGGGGGGGAGACAGATACGCAGTATTTT. It is translated as CASSVAGGGETDTQYF.

This clone came up a few times. The chain carries TRBV9 and TRBJ2-2; 13 bases agree with TRBD2. This CDR3 comprises 19 residues. V lost 2 bases and J lost 1; bases outside the gene matches: 8. Germline V gene data show CDR1 as SGDLS and CDR2 as YYNGEE. The CDR3: CASSVNRTSGSQNTGELFF. The CDR3 DNA follows: TGTGCCAGCAGCGTGAATAGGACTAGCGGGAGCCAGAACACCGGGGAGCTGTTTTTT.

The J gene is TRBJ2-3, the V gene TRBV19; a possible D gene is TRBD2 (5 bases). CDR3 length: 14 residues. Trimming removed 7 bases at V and 2 bases at J, with 13 bases between. Germline V gene data show CDR1 as LNHDA and CDR2 as SQIVND (reference sequence). The CDR3 loop is CASKDKRSTDTQYF. In DNA, the CDR3 is TGTGCCAGTAAGGATAAGCGGTCCACAGATACGCAGTATTTT.

The CDR3 bases are TGTGCCAGCAGCCCATACCGCGGGGTGCCGGGGGAGACCCAGTACTTC. This sequence encodes CASSPYRGVPGETQYF. This chain connects TRBV3-1 (or the pseudogene TRBV3-2) to TRBJ2-5; D perhaps matches TRBD2 (6 bases). Germline V gene sequence: CDR1 LGHDT, CDR2 YNNKEL (reference sequence). Trimming removed 4 bases from V and 5 bases from J, with 20 bases in between. The CDR3 has 16 amino acids.

In this sample, this clone turned up once. The rearrangement uses TRBV19 and TRBJ1-1; TRBD1 is a possible D gene (5 bases). V dropped 6 bases and J dropped 3 bases, with 8 bases sitting between them. The CDR3 consists of 12 residues. Germline-derived CDR1 and CDR2 are LNHDA and SQIVND (reference sequence). CDR3 in DNA: TGTGCCAGTAGGGGGGGGGACACTGAAGCTTTCTTT. Translating gives CASRGGDTEAFF.

The J gene is TRBJ1-5, the V gene TRBV5-1; D may be TRBD1 (6 bases). V was pared by 4 bases and J by 4 bases, with 9 bases between. The germline V gene encodes CDR1 SGHRS and CDR2 YFSETQ. CDR3 size: 13 residues. CDR3 nucleotide sequence: TGCGCCAGCAGCGAGACAGGAAATCAGCCCCAGCATTTT. Encoded protein: CASSETGNQPQHF. Variable domain in full (rest from reference TRBV5-1 and TRBJ1-5): KAGVTQTPRYLIKTRGQQVTLSCSPISGHRSVSWYQQTPGQGLQFLFEYFSETQRNKGNFPGRFSGRQFSNSRSEMNVSTLELGDSALYLCASSETGNQPQHFGDGTRLSIL.